Listed below are T cell receptor beta chains from one sample, sequenced in a study of PD-L1 blockade in urothelial cancer. Repertoires were generated with immunoSEQ multiplex PCR, while TCRdb's copy carries only in-frame clones and drops some. The table records about 39,000 clones, about 89% of them present only once. The specimen comprised PBMCs, sampled around atezolizumab (anti-PD-L1) treatment. These receptors were collected from a man aged 60 to 75 with urothelial cancer. Both conserved end residues are part of each CDR3. The D gene is left open where the match is weak. Not all rows give a size; the values are once, few, many and, for expanded clones, a class.

D	V	size	J	CDR3	DNA
-	TRBV7-9	once	TRBJ2-1	CASSLTSSGAINEQFF	TGTGCCAGCAGCTTAACGAGTAGCGGAGCCATCAATGAGCAGTTCTTC
TRBD2	TRBV5-4	once	TRBJ2-2	CASSDKAGTGELFF	TGTGCCAGCAGCGATAAAGCGGGGACCGGGGAGCTGTTTTTT
-	TRBV7-9	-	TRBJ2-7	CASSIPQGSLNEQYF	TGTGCCAGCAGCATTCCCCAGGGGTCTCTGAACGAGCAGTACTTC
-	TRBV28	-	TRBJ1-2	CASSFSGGGAGYTF	TGTGCCAGCAGTTTCTCTGGGGGGGGCGCTGGCTACACCTTC
TRBD2	TRBV19	-	TRBJ2-2	CASSIASGGTGELFF	TGTGCCAGTAGTATAGCGTCGGGGGGCACCGGGGAGCTGTTTTTT
-	TRBV9	few	TRBJ1-1	CASSVASSATEAFF	TGTGCCAGCAGCGTAGCTAGCTCCGCCACTGAAGCTTTCTTT
TRBD1	TRBV7-3	-	TRBJ2-5	CASSLTGQKQETQYF	TGTGCCAGCAGCTTAACGGGACAGAAACAAGAGACCCAGTACTTC
TRBD2	TRBV14	-	TRBJ2-7	CASSGRTGGPYEQYF	TGTGCCAGCAGCGGCCGGACGGGAGGGCCCTACGAGCAGTACTTC
TRBD2	TRBV4-1	-	TRBJ2-5	CASSQEASGGVGTQYF	TGCGCCAGCAGCCAAGAGGCTAGCGGGGGCGTGGGGACCCAGTACTTC
TRBD1	TRBV6-5	-	TRBJ2-2	CASTDRVSAGELFF	TGTGCCAGCACCGACAGGGTCAGCGCCGGGGAGCTGTTTTTT
-	TRBV30	few	TRBJ1-3	CAWSTTQGSGNTIYF	TGTGCCTGGAGTACAACTCAAGGGAGTGGAAACACCATATATTTT
-	TRBV28	-	TRBJ2-5	CASSLGGRGRETQYF	TGTGCCAGCAGTTTAGGGGGCAGGGGTAGAGAGACCCAGTACTTC
TRBD1	TRBV11-3	-	TRBJ1-2	CASSLGPTGLGYTF	TGTGCCAGCAGCTTAGGACCGACAGGGTTAGGCTACACCTTC
-	TRBV27	-	TRBJ2-5	CASSLGVRETQYF	TGTGCCAGCAGTCTAGGGGTGAGGGAGACCCAGTACTTC
-	TRBV28	-	TRBJ1-4	CASSSGAEADEKLFF	TGTGCCAGCAGTTCCGGTGCGGAGGCCGATGAAAAACTGTTTTTT
TRBD1	TRBV10-1	once	TRBJ2-7	CASSEGTGGTYEQYF	TGCGCCAGCAGTGAGGGGACAGGGGGTACCTACGAGCAGTACTTC
TRBD1	TRBV7-2	once	TRBJ1-3	CASSSQGGTPTIYF	TGTGCCAGCAGCTCCCAGGGGGGTACTCCCACCATATATTTT
TRBD2	TRBV4-2	-	TRBJ2-3	CASSQEAGDTDTQYF	TGTGCCAGCAGCCAAGAAGCGGGGGACACAGATACGCAGTATTTT
-	TRBV7-2	-	TRBJ2-2	CASSGDGTGELFF	TGTGCCAGCAGCGGAGACGGGACCGGGGAGCTGTTTTTT
TRBD1	TRBV6-1	-	TRBJ2-7	CASSFRDRTGEQYF	TGTGCCAGCAGTTTCCGGGACAGGACAGGCGAGCAGTACTTC
TRBD2	TRBV7-3	-	TRBJ2-1	CASSFGGGLAGDNEQFF	TGTGCCAGCAGCTTTGGAGGGGGTCTAGCGGGAGATAATGAGCAGTTCTTC
-	TRBV28	-	TRBJ2-7	CASSLSSPGVGEQYF	TGTGCCAGCAGTTTATCGAGTCCGGGGGTGGGAGAGCAGTACTTC
-	TRBV6-5	-	TRBJ1-2	CASSFQGNVGYTF	TGTGCCAGCAGTTTTCAGGGGAATGTTGGCTACACCTTC
TRBD1	TRBV9	few	TRBJ2-7	CASSVGQGAYEQYF	TGTGCCAGCAGCGTAGGACAGGGAGCCTACGAGCAGTACTTC
TRBD2	TRBV28	-	TRBJ2-3	CASSGGGGTDTQYF	TGTGCCAGCAGCGGGGGGGGTGGGACAGATACGCAGTATTTT
TRBD1	TRBV4-3	few	TRBJ1-5	CASSTGQGHQPQHF	TGCGCCAGCAGCACGGGACAGGGCCATCAGCCCCAGCATTTT
TRBD2	TRBV10-3	-	TRBJ2-1	CAISEVGLAGGPGNEQFF	TGTGCCATCAGTGAGGTGGGACTAGCGGGGGGGCCTGGCAATGAGCAGTTCTTC
-	TRBV28	-	TRBJ2-5	CASKGGHQETQYF	TGTGCCAGCAAGGGGGGGCACCAAGAGACCCAGTACTTC
TRBD1	TRBV28	-	TRBJ1-5	CASSLGGLSNQPQHF	TGTGCCAGCAGCCTAGGGGGCCTTAGCAATCAGCCCCAGCATTTT
-	TRBV5-1	-	TRBJ2-5	CASSLAKFGGLGQETQYF	TGCGCCAGCAGCTTGGCTAAGTTTGGGGGCTTGGGCCAAGAGACCCAGTACTTC
-	TRBV9	-	TRBJ2-3	CASSPSGADTQYF	TGTGCCAGCAGCCCCTCGGGGGCAGATACGCAGTATTTT
-	TRBV4-3	-	TRBJ2-7	CASSQDRGGAFEQYF	TGCGCCAGCAGCCAAGATCGAGGCGGGGCGTTCGAGCAGTACTTC
TRBD2	TRBV18	-	TRBJ2-3	CASSRDGAGVPDTQYF	TGTGCCAGCTCAAGGGACGGCGCGGGAGTCCCAGATACGCAGTATTTT
TRBD1	TRBV9	-	TRBJ1-6	CASSAGTEDSPLHF	TGTGCCAGCAGCGCCGGGACAGAGGATTCACCCCTCCACTTT
TRBD1	TRBV19	-	TRBJ2-2	CASSIFGGQGFPGELFF	TGTGCCAGTAGTATTTTCGGGGGACAGGGGTTTCCCGGGGAGCTGTTTTTT
-	TRBV7-9	-	TRBJ2-7	CASSLGGPTEYEQYF	TGTGCCAGCAGCCTCGGGGGGCCGACAGAGTACGAGCAGTACTTC